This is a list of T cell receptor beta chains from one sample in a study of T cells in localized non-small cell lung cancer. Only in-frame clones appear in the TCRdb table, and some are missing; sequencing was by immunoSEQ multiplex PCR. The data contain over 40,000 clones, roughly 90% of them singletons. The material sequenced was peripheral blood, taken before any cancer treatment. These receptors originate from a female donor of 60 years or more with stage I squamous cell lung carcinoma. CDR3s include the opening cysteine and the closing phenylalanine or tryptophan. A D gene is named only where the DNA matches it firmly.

cdr3_aa: CASSLRELETQYF; cdr3_nt: TGTGCCAGCAGTCTCAGGGAATTGGAGACCCAGTACTTC; v_call: TRBV27; d_call: -; j_call: TRBJ2-5
cdr3_aa: CASSERQVNTEAFF; cdr3_nt: TGTGCCAGCAGTGAAAGACAGGTGAACACTGAAGCTTTCTTT; v_call: TRBV2; d_call: -; j_call: TRBJ1-1
cdr3_aa: CASSLTESYEQYF; cdr3_nt: TGTGCCAGCAGCTTAACAGAATCCTACGAGCAGTACTTC; v_call: TRBV5-5; d_call: -; j_call: TRBJ2-7
cdr3_aa: CASSLGSSSYNEQFF; cdr3_nt: TGTGCCAGCAGCTTGGGTAGTAGCTCCTACAATGAGCAGTTCTTC; v_call: TRBV7-2; d_call: -; j_call: TRBJ2-1
cdr3_aa: CASSQATRDTDTQYF; cdr3_nt: TGCGCCAGCAGCCAAGCGACTAGAGATACAGATACGCAGTATTTT; v_call: TRBV4-3; d_call: -; j_call: TRBJ2-3
cdr3_aa: CAWSVTVNQPQHF; cdr3_nt: TGTGCCTGGAGTGTCACAGTAAATCAGCCCCAGCATTTT; v_call: TRBV30; d_call: -; j_call: TRBJ1-5
cdr3_aa: CAWSGTRTGKEQYF; cdr3_nt: TGTGCCTGGAGTGGGACCAGGACAGGGAAAGAGCAGTACTTC; v_call: TRBV30; d_call: TRBD1; j_call: TRBJ2-7
cdr3_aa: CASSTSNRAGKDEQYF; cdr3_nt: TGTGCTAGCAGCACCTCTAACCGCGCGGGTAAGGACGAGCAGTACTTC; v_call: TRBV7-7; d_call: -; j_call: TRBJ2-7
cdr3_aa: CASSLRLGQGGHTEAFF; cdr3_nt: TGTGCCAGCAGCTTACGGTTAGGTCAGGGGGGACACACTGAAGCTTTCTTT; v_call: TRBV7-9; d_call: TRBD1; j_call: TRBJ1-1
cdr3_aa: CASSFSTGELFF; cdr3_nt: TGTGCCAGCAGCTTTAGTACCGGGGAGCTGTTTTTT; v_call: TRBV11-1; d_call: -; j_call: TRBJ2-2
cdr3_aa: CAISQTSRETQYF; cdr3_nt: TGTGCCATCAGCCAGACTAGCAGAGAGACCCAGTACTTC; v_call: TRBV10-3; d_call: TRBD2; j_call: TRBJ2-5
cdr3_aa: CASSTGLSYEQYF; cdr3_nt: TGTGCCAGTAGTACGGGACTCTCCTACGAGCAGTACTTC; v_call: TRBV19; d_call: -; j_call: TRBJ2-7
cdr3_aa: CASGPSGGEQYF; cdr3_nt: TGTGCCAGCGGCCCATCGGGAGGCGAGCAGTACTTC; v_call: TRBV7-9; d_call: TRBD2; j_call: TRBJ2-7
cdr3_aa: CASSDAISIAQETQYF; cdr3_nt: TGTGCCAGCAGTGACGCCATTAGCATCGCCCAAGAGACCCAGTACTTC; v_call: TRBV6-4; d_call: -; j_call: TRBJ2-5
cdr3_aa: CASSYPASGGELFF; cdr3_nt: TGTGCCAGCAGTTATCCGGCCTCCGGCGGGGAGCTGTTTTTT; v_call: TRBV6-5; d_call: -; j_call: TRBJ2-2